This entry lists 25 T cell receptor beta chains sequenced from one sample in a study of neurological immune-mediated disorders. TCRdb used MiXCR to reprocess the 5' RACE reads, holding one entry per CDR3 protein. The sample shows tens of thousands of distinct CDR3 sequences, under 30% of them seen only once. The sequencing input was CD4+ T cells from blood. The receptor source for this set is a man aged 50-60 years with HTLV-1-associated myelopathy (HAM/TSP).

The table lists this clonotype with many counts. DNA of the CDR3: TGTGCCAGCAGCTATACCGGCGGACAGGGGACTGAAGCTTTCTTT. This gives the protein CASSYTGGQGTEAFF. The chain employs TRBV7-2 and TRBJ1-1; 9 bases match TRBD1. Trimming removed 4 bases from V and 5 bases from J; junction bases left unmatched: 8. Germline CDR1 is SGHTA and CDR2 is FQGNSA. This CDR3 spans 15 amino acids.

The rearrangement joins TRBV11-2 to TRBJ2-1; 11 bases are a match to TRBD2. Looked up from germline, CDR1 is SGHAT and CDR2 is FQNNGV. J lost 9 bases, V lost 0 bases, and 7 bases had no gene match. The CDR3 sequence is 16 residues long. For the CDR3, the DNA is TGTGCCAGCAGCTTAGATCCCCTAGCGGGAGGATTTGAGCAGTTCTTC. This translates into CASSLDPLAGGFEQFF.

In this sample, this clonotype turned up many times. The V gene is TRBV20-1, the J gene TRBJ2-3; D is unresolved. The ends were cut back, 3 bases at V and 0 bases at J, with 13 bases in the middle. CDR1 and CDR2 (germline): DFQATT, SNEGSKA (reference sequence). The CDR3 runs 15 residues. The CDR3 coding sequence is TGCAGTGCTAGGCTACGCCGTTCTAGCACAGATACGCAGTATTTT. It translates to CSARLRRSSTDTQYF.

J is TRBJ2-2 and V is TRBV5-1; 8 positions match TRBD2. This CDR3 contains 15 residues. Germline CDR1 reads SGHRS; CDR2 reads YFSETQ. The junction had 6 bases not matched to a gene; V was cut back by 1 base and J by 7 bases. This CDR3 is CASSLPGGAGGELFF. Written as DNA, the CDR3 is TGCGCCAGCAGCTTGCCCGGGGGGGCCGGCGGGGAGCTGTTTTTT.

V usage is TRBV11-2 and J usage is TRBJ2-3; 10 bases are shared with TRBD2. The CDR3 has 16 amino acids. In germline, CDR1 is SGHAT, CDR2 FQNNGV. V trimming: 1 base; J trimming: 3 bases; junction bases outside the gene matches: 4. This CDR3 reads CASSLVLAGGTDTQYF. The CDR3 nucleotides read TGTGCCAGCAGCTTAGTCTTAGCGGGGGGAACAGATACGCAGTATTTT.

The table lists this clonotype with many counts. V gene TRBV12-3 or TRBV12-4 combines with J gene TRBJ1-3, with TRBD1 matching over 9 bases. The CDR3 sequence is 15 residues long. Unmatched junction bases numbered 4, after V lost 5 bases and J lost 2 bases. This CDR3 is CASSQTGGTGNTIYF. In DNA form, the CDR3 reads TGTGCCAGCAGTCAGACAGGGGGTACTGGAAACACCATATATTTT.

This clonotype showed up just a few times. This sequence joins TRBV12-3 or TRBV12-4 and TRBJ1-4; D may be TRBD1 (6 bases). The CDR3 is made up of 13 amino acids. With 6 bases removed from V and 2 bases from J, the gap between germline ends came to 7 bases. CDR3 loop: CASSQGTNEKLFF. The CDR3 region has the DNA TGTGCCAGCAGCCAGGGGACTAATGAAAAACTGTTTTTT.

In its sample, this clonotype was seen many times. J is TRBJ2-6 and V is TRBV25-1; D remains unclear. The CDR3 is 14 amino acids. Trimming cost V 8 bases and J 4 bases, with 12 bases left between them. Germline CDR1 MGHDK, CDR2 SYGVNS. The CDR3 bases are TGTGCCAGCGCCAAAGAAGCAGGGGCCAACGTCCTGACTTTC. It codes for CASAKEAGANVLTF.

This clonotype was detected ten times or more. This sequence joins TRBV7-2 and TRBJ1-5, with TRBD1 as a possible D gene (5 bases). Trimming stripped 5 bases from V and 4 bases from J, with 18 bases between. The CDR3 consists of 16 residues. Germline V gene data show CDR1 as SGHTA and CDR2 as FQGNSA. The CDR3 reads CASSQAGTRTNQPQHF. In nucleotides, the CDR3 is TGTGCCAGCAGCCAGGCGGGGACGCGGACGAATCAGCCCCAGCATTTT.

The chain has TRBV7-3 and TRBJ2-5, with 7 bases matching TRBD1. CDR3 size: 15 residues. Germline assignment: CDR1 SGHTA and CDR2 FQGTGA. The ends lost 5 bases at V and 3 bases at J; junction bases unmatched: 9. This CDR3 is CASSPWGQSEETQYF. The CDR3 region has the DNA TGTGCCAGCAGCCCTTGGGGACAGAGCGAAGAGACCCAGTACTTC.

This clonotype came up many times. CDR3 sequence: CASRAGVSQETQYF. The CDR3 DNA follows: TGTGCCAGCAGGGCCGGGGTGTCCCAAGAGACCCAGTACTTC. This chain uses TRBV12-3 or TRBV12-4 with TRBJ2-5; a possible D gene is TRBD2 (5 bases). Trimming left V 6 bases short and J 1 base short, with 12 bases between. This CDR3 has 14 amino acids.

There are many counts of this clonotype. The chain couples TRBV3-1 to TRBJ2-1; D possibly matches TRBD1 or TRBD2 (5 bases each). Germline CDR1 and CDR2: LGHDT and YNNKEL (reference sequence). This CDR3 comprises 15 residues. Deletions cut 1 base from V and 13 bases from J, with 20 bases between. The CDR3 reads CASSQGWDGGTKQFF. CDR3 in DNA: TGTGCCAGCAGCCAAGGATGGGATGGGGGTACTAAACAGTTCTTC.

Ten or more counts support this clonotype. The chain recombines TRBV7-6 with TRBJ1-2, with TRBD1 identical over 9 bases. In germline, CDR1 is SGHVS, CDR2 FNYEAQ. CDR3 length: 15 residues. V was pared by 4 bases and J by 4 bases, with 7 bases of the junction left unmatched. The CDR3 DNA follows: TGTGCCAGCAGCTCAAGACAGGGGGACTCCTATGGCTACACCTTC. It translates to CASSSRQGDSYGYTF.

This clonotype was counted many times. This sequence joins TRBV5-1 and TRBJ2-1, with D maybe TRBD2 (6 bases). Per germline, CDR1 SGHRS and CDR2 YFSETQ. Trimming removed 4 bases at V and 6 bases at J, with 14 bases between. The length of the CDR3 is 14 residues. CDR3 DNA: TGCGCCAGCAGCGGAGGCACCGGGGGCAATGAGCAGTTCTTC. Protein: CASSGGTGGNEQFF.

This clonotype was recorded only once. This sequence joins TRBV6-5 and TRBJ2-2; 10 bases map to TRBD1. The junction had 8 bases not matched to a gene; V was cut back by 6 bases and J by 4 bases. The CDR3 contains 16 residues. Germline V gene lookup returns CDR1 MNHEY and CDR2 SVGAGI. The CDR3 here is CASRNTGQGFTGELFF. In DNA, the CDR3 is TGTGCCAGCAGAAATACGGGACAGGGGTTCACCGGGGAGCTGTTTTTT.

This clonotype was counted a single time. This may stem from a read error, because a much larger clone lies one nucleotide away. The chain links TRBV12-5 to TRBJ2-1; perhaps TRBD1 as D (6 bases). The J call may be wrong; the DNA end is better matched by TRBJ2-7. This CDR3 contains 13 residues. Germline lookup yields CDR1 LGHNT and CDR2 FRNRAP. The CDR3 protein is CSSGLDRSYEQYF. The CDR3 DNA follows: TGTTCTAGTGGTTTGGACAGAAGCTACGAGCAGTACTTC.

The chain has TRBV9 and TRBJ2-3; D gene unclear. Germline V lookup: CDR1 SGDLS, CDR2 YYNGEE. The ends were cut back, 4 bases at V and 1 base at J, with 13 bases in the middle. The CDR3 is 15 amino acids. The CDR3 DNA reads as TGTGCCAGCAGCTCCTGGAGTTGGGGCACAGATACGCAGTATTTT. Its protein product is CASSSWSWGTDTQYF.

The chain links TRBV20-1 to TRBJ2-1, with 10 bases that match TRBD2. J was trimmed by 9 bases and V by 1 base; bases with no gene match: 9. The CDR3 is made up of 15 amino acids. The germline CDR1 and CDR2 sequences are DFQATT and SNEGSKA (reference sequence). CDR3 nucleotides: TGCAGTGCTAGAGGATTTAGCGGGAGGCTCAGTGAGCAGTTCTTC. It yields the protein CSARGFSGRLSEQFF.

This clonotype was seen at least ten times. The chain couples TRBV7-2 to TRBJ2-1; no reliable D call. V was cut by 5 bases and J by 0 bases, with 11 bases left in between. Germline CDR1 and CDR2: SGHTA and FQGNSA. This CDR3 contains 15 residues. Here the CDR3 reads CASSQTASSYNEQFF. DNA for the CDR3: TGTGCCAGCAGCCAGACTGCCAGCTCCTACAATGAGCAGTTCTTC.

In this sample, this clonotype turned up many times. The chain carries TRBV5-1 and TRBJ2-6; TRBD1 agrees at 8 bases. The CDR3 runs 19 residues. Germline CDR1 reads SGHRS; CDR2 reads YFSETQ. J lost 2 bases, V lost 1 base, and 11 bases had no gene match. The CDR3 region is CASSLPSGTGLPGANVLTF. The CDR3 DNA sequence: TGCGCCAGCAGCTTGCCTTCGGGGACAGGACTTCCTGGGGCCAACGTCCTGACTTTC.

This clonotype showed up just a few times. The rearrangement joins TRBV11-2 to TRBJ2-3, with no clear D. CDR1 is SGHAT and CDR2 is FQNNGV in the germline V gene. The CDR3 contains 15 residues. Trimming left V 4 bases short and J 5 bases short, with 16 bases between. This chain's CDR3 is CASSSMGRVEDTQYF. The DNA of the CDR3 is TGTGCCAGCAGCTCTATGGGAAGGGTGGAAGATACGCAGTATTTT. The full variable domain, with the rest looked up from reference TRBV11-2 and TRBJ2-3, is EAGVAQSPRYKIIEKRQSVAFWCNPISGHATLYWYQQILGQGPKLLIQFQNNGVVDDSQLPKDRFSAERLKGVDSTLKIQPAKLEDSAVYLCASSSMGRVEDTQYFGPGTRLTVL.

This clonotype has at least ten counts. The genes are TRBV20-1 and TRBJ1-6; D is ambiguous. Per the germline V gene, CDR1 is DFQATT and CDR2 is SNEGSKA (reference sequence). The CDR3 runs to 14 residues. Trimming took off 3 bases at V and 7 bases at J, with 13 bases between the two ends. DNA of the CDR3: TGCAGTGCTAGGAGGGAGCCCGCCAATTCACCCCTCCACTTT. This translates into CSARREPANSPLHF.

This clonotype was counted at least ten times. CDR3 sequence (DNA): TGTGCCAGCAGTCGGCTAGGTGAAAAACTGTTTTTT. Its protein product is CASSRLGEKLFF. V and J are TRBV12-3 or TRBV12-4 and TRBJ1-4, with D unclear. The CDR3 contains 12 residues. Trimming took off 5 bases at V and 7 bases at J, with 8 bases between the two ends.

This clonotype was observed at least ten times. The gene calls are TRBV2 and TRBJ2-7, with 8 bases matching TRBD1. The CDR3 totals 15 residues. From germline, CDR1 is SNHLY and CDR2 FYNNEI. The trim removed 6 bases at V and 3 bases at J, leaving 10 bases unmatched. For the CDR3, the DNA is TGTGCCAGCAGGACCCCCCAGGGACAGGACTACGAGCAGTACTTC. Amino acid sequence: CASRTPQGQDYEQYF.

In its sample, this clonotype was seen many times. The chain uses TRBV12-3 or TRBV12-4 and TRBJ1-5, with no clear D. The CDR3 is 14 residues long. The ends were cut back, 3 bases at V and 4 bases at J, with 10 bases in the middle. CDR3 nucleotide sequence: TGTGCCAGCAGTTTCGGGAGGCGAAATCAGCCCCAGCATTTT. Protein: CASSFGRRNQPQHF.